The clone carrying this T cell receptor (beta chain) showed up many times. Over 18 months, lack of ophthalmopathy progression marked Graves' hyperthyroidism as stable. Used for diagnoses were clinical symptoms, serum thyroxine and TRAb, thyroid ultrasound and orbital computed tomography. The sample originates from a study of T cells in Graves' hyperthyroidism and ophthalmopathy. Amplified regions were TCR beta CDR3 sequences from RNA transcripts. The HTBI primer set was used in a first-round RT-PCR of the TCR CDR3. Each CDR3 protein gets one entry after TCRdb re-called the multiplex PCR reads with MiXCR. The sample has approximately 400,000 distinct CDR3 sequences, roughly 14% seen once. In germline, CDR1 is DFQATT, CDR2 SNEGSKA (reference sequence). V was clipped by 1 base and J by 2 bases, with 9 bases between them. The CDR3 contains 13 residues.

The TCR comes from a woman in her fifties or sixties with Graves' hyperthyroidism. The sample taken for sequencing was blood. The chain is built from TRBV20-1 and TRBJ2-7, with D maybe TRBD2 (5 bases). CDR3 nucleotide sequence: TGCAGTGCTAGAGGCGGGTACACCTACGAGCAGTACTTC. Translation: CSARGGYTYEQYF.